These 26 T cell receptor beta chains originate from one sample sequenced in a study of prognosis after radiotherapy for stage I lung cancer. Multiplex PCR in two rounds served to amplify TCR beta CDR3 from genomic DNA. First-round PCR employed TRBV- and TRBJ-specific primers for each gene. TCRdb re-called the multiplex PCR reads with MiXCR, one entry per CDR3 protein. The data hold about 22,000 distinct CDR3 sequences, with roughly 40% observed a single time. Sequencing was performed on PBMCs, taken before or after stereotactic body radiation therapy (not recorded which). These receptor sequences come from a donor aged 50 or older with non-small cell lung cancer.

This clonotype was seen ten or more times. V gene TRBV6-2 or TRBV6-3 combines with J gene TRBJ2-7; no definite D call. Looked up from germline, CDR1 is MNHEY and CDR2 is SVGEGT. With 6 bases removed from V and 8 bases from J, the gap between germline ends came to 17 bases. The CDR3 extends over 13 amino acids. The CDR3 DNA reads as TGTGCCAGCAGCCCCCCCCCAGGAAATAAGCAGTACTTC. This codes for CASSPPPGNKQYF.

The chain uses TRBV12-3 or TRBV12-4 and TRBJ2-2, with 11 bases fitting TRBD2. Trimming took 5 bases from V and 2 from J; bases not matched to a gene: 4. The length of the CDR3 is 16 residues. The CDR3 sequence is CASSAGLAVNTGELFF. The CDR3 DNA reads as TGTGCCAGCAGTGCGGGACTAGCGGTTAACACCGGGGAGCTGTTTTTT.

V and J are TRBV24-1 and TRBJ1-5; D call uncertain. V was pared by 3 bases and J by 7 bases, with 15 bases between. The CDR3 has 15 amino acids. CDR1 is KGHDR and CDR2 is SFDVKD in the germline V gene. The CDR3 sequence is CATSDGSLGWQPQHF. In DNA, the CDR3 is TGTGCCACCAGTGATGGATCCTTGGGATGGCAGCCCCAGCATTTT.

About this clonotype: A read error may explain this, as a much larger clone is one base away. The genes are TRBV19 and TRBJ1-1; D is unclear. V was pared by 6 bases and J by 10 bases, with 18 bases between. The CDR3 length is 13 residues. From germline, CDR1 is LNHDA and CDR2 SQIVND (reference sequence). The CDR3 here is CASRNEGFDSAFF. The CDR3 DNA reads as TGTGCCAGTAGAAACGAAGGGTTTGATTCAGCTTTCTTT.

This clonotype was observed many times. The chain is built from TRBV20-1 and TRBJ1-6; no definite D call. The CDR3 runs to 14 residues. The V and J ends lost 3 bases and 10 bases respectively, with 16 bases between them. The V gene's germline CDR1 is DFQATT and CDR2 SNEGSKA (reference sequence). The CDR3 DNA follows: TGCAGTGCTAGTAGGGCCGAAGCCACCTCACCCCTCCACTTT. This translates into CSASRAEATSPLHF.

This clonotype was observed many times. The chain combines TRBV20-1 with TRBJ2-3; 7 nucleotides agree with TRBD2. This CDR3 contains 13 residues. Germline CDR1 is DFQATT and CDR2 is SNEGSKA (reference sequence). The CDR3 spells CSAPREYTDTQYF. Written as DNA, the CDR3 is TGCAGCGCCCCGCGGGAGTATACAGATACGCAGTATTTT.

The chain carries TRBV7-9 and TRBJ1-3; possible D gene TRBD1, 5 bases. CDR1 and CDR2 from the germline V gene are SEHNR and FQNEAQ (reference sequence). This CDR3 region has 16 residues. V shed 5 bases and J shed 1 base, with 15 bases lying between them. Here the CDR3 DNA reads TGTGCCAGCAGCCCAATGACAGATTTATCTGGAAACACCATATATTTT. The encoded protein is CASSPMTDLSGNTIYF.

This sequence joins TRBV3-1 and TRBJ2-1; D gene unclear. The V end was cut by 4 bases, the J end by 0 bases, with 7 bases between. CDR1 and CDR2 (germline): LGHDT, YNNKEL (reference sequence). This CDR3 has 14 amino acids. The CDR3 region has the DNA TGTGCCAGCAGCCGCGCGAGCTCCTACAATGAGCAGTTCTTC. The encoded protein is CASSRASSYNEQFF.

This clonotype was counted once. A far bigger clonotype differs at one base, so this is likely a read error. The chain employs TRBV12-3 or TRBV12-4 and TRBJ2-6, with a tentative D call TRBD2 (6 bases). This CDR3 has 17 amino acids. Trimming took off 7 bases at V and 2 bases at J, with 18 bases between the two ends. CDR3 DNA: TGTGCCAGCATTCCACCACTTACGGGGGCTGGGGCCAACGTCCTGACTTTC. Its protein product is CASIPPLTGAGANVLTF.

This clonotype was counted ten times or more. The V call is TRBV12-5, the J call TRBJ2-7; TRBD1 matches 8 bases. Germline trimming cut 7 bases from V and 5 bases from J; bases unmatched to any gene: 7. CDR3 length: 13 amino acids. Germline CDR1 reads LGHNT; CDR2 reads FRNRAP. CDR3 sequence: CASARDRPDEQYF. The CDR3 bases are TGTGCTAGTGCCCGGGACAGGCCCGACGAGCAGTACTTC.

The CDR3 DNA sequence: TGTGCCATCAGTGAGTCAGCAGGCTCCATCTATGGCTACACCTTC. It yields the protein CAISESAGSIYGYTF. The chain is built from TRBV10-3 and TRBJ1-2; D uncertain. This CDR3 comprises 15 residues. With 0 bases removed from V and 4 bases from J, the gap between germline ends came to 12 bases. Germline V gene sequence: CDR1 ENHRY, CDR2 SYGVKD.

This clonotype was seen at least ten times. V gene TRBV20-1 combines with J gene TRBJ2-1; TRBD2 is a possible D gene (6 bases). The germline V and J ends were trimmed by 1 base and 0 bases, with 16 bases remaining between them. The germline CDR1 and CDR2 sequences are DFQATT and SNEGSKA (reference sequence). The CDR3 has 17 residues. The DNA for the CDR3 is TGCAGTGCTAGAGGGGTGTTTTGGCGGGGCTCCTACAATGAGCAGTTCTTC. Its translation: CSARGVFWRGSYNEQFF.

The genes are TRBV12-3 or TRBV12-4 and TRBJ2-2; 9 bases line up with TRBD1. Unmatched junction bases numbered 3, after V lost 2 bases and J lost 5 bases. The CDR3 length is 15 residues. The DNA of the CDR3 is TGTGCCAGCAGTTTAAGACAGGGGGGAACCGGGGAGCTGTTTTTT. This codes for CASSLRQGGTGELFF.

In the case of this clonotype: A far larger clone differs by one base, so this is likely a read error. V gene TRBV28 combines with J gene TRBJ2-1, with D perhaps matching TRBD1 (6 bases). This CDR3 spans 15 amino acids. From germline, CDR1 is MDHEN and CDR2 SYDVKM. V was pared by 3 bases and J by 10 bases, with 19 bases between. CDR3 region: CASSFPAQGSGEQFF. The CDR3 DNA reads TGTGCCAGCAGTTTCCCAGCACAGGGTTCTGGCGAGCAGTTCTTC.

This clonotype was counted at least ten times. This chain uses TRBV7-8 with TRBJ2-5; 8 nucleotides align to TRBD1. Germline values: CDR1 SGHVS, CDR2 FQNEAQ. The V gene end was trimmed by 5 bases and the J gene end by 2 bases; junction bases not matched to a gene: 10. The CDR3 consists of 16 residues. The CDR3 reads CASSLATGGFQETQYF. The CDR3 DNA sequence: TGTGCCAGCAGCCTGGCCACAGGGGGATTTCAAGAGACCCAGTACTTC.

This clonotype was counted many times. The V and J genes are TRBV6-1 and TRBJ2-2; TRBD2 aligns across 8 bases. Trimming removed 9 bases from V and 1 base from J; junction bases left unmatched: 4. Germline CDR1 is MNHNS and CDR2 is SASEGT. There are 14 residues in the CDR3. The CDR3 sequence is CASKLAVNTGELFF. Here the CDR3 DNA reads TGTGCCAGTAAACTAGCGGTGAACACCGGGGAGCTGTTTTTT.

This clonotype has a count of ten or more. This chain links TRBV10-2 with TRBJ1-2, with unresolved D. Germline lookup yields CDR1 WSHSY and CDR2 SAAADI. The CDR3 is made up of 12 amino acids. Trimming pared 1 base from V and 5 bases from J, leaving 5 bases between. CDR3 amino acids: CASSELQYGYTF. In nucleotides, the CDR3 is TGCGCCAGCAGTGAGTTACAGTATGGCTACACCTTC.

On this clonotype itself: Possible read error: a much larger clone is one base away. The gene calls are TRBV20-1 and TRBJ1-1; D gene ambiguous. V lost 3 bases to trimming and J lost 3 bases, with 11 bases between them. The germline CDR1 and CDR2 sequences are DFQATT and SNEGSKA (reference sequence). The CDR3 totals 13 residues. CDR3 protein: CSASSWWDTEAFF. The CDR3 DNA follows: TGCAGTGCTAGTAGTTGGTGGGACACTGAAGCTTTCTTT.

The chain recombines TRBV24-1 with TRBJ2-3; maybe TRBD1 (5 bases). This CDR3 is 16 amino acids long. CDR1 KGHDR and CDR2 SFDVKD come from the germline V gene. Trimming stripped 5 bases from V and 0 bases from J, with 14 bases between. The CDR3 DNA follows: TGTGCCACCAGTGCCTCCGACAGTTTCAGCACAGATACGCAGTATTTT. Translating it yields CATSASDSFSTDTQYF.

The chain combines TRBV20-1 with TRBJ1-5, with 11 bases fitting TRBD1. The V and J ends lost 2 bases and 1 base, in that order; junction bases with no gene match: 1. Germline V CDR1 and CDR2: DFQATT, SNEGSKA (reference sequence). The CDR3 contains 15 residues. CDR3 sequence: CSARRTGGSNQPQHF. The CDR3 coding sequence is TGCAGTGCTAGAAGGACAGGGGGCAGCAATCAGCCCCAGCATTTT.

CDR3 in amino acids: CASSSAPRYRYEQYF. The CDR3 DNA sequence: TGTGCCAGCAGCTCGGCCCCCAGGTACCGCTACGAGCAGTACTTC. V gene TRBV11-2 combines with J gene TRBJ2-7; D not resolved. Germline values: CDR1 SGHAT, CDR2 FQNNGV. CDR3 length: 15 amino acids. V lost 4 bases, J lost 3 bases, and 16 bases lay in between.

This CDR3 reads CASSPDPDTQYF. CDR3 DNA: TGTGCCAGCAGTCCGGACCCAGATACGCAGTATTTT. The V gene is TRBV6-1, the J gene TRBJ2-3; D is undetermined. V was clipped by 5 bases and J by 4 bases, with 7 bases between them. CDR1 and CDR2 (germline): MNHNS, SASEGT. The CDR3 has 12 residues.

This clonotype was observed many times. The V and J genes are TRBV27 and TRBJ1-6; D is undetermined. This CDR3 is 14 amino acids long. V dropped 4 bases and J dropped 3 bases, with 7 bases sitting between them. The germline gives CDR1 MNHEY, CDR2 SMNVEV (reference sequence). The CDR3: CASSSRSYNSPLHF. CDR3 bases: TGTGCCAGCAGTTCAAGGAGCTATAATTCACCCCTCCACTTT.

For this clonotype: A much larger clone differs from this one at a single base, so this may be a read error. The rearrangement joins TRBV10-3 to TRBJ1-5; weak D call: TRBD1 (5 bases). From germline, CDR1 is ENHRY and CDR2 SYGVKD. Trimming shortened V by 6 bases and J by 4 bases, and 7 bases separated the two germline ends. The CDR3 is 12 amino acids. This CDR3 reads CAIRDINQPQHF. Written as DNA, the CDR3 is TGTGCCATCAGGGACATTAATCAGCCCCAGCATTTT.

This clonotype was observed at least ten times. The genes are TRBV15 and TRBJ1-1, with 7 nucleotides matching TRBD1. This CDR3 has 14 amino acids. Looked up from germline, CDR1 is LNHNV and CDR2 is YYDKDF (reference sequence). Trimming took 1 base from V and 5 from J; bases not matched to a gene: 4. This CDR3 is CATSRAGTVTEAFF. CDR3 DNA: TGTGCCACCAGCAGAGCAGGGACAGTAACTGAAGCTTTCTTT. Supplemented by reference TRBV15 and TRBJ1-1, the full variable domain reads DAMVIQNPRYQVTQFGKPVTLSCSQTLNHNVMYWYQQKSSQAPKLLFHYYDKDFNNEADTPDNFQSRRPNTSFCFLDIRSPGLGDTAMYLCATSRAGTVTEAFFGQGTRLTVV.

This clonotype was seen ten or more times. The V call is TRBV5-6, the J call TRBJ2-3; 16 bases are shared with TRBD2. Trimming took 0 bases from V and 4 from J; bases not matched to a gene: 5. The CDR3 runs to 18 residues. Per the germline V gene, CDR1 is SGHDT and CDR2 is YYEEEE. CDR3 sequence: CASSLGPGLAGGADTQYF. For the CDR3, the DNA is TGTGCCAGCAGCTTGGGACCGGGACTAGCGGGAGGGGCAGATACGCAGTATTTT.